Below are 2 T cell receptor beta chains sequenced from a single sample in a study of CD8 T cells in Susac syndrome. Random-hexamer reverse transcription was applied to roughly 0.45 to 1 ug RNA. In TCRdb, the immunoSEQ multiplex PCR reads were re-called with MiXCR into one record per CDR3 protein. The sample has roughly 190,000 distinct CDR3 sequences, 91% seen once; the top ten hold roughly 0.087%. The specimen was CD4+ T cells from PBMCs. The receptors stem from a human donor with Susac syndrome.

This chain joins TRBV5-1 and TRBJ2-3, with a possible D match to TRBD1 (5 bases). CDR1 is SGHRS and CDR2 is YFSETQ in the germline V gene. The CDR3 runs to 15 residues. The V end was cut by 0 bases, the J end by 4 bases, with 12 bases between. The CDR3 loop reads CASSLEGKGSDTQYF. CDR3 sequence (DNA): TGCGCCAGCAGCTTGGAGGGGAAGGGGTCAGATACGCAGTATTTT.

The rearrangement joins TRBV20-1 to TRBJ2-5; D gene uncertain. V was pared by 6 bases and J by 2 bases, with 10 bases between. This CDR3 comprises 12 residues. Per the germline V gene, CDR1 is DFQATT and CDR2 is SNEGSKA (reference sequence). The CDR3 region is CSARWSQETQYF. CDR3 in DNA: TGCAGTGCCCGGTGGAGTCAAGAGACCCAGTACTTC.